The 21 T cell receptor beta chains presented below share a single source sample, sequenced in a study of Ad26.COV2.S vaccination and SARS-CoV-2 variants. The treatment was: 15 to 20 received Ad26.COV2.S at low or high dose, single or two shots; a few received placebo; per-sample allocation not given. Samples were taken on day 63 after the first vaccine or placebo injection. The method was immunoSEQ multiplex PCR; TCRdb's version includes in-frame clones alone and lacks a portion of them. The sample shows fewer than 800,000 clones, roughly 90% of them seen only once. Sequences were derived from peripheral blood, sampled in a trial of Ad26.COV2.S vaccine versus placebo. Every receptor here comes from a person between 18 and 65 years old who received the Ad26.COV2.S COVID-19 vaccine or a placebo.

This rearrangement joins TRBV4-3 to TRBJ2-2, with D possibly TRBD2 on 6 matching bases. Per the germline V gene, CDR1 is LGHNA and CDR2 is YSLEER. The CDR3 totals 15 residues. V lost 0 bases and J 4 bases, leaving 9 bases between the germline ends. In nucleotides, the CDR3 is TGCGCCAGCAGCCAAGAGGTAGCGGCCACCGGGGAGCTGTTTTTT. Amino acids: CASSQEVAATGELFF.

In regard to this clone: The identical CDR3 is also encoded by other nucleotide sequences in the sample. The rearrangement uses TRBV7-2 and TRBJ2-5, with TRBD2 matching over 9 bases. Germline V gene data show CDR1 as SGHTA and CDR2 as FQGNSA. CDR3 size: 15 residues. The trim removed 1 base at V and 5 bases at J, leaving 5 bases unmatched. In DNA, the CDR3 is TGTGCCAGCAGCTTAGTGGGACTAGCTGAGGAGACCCAGTACTTC. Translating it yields CASSLVGLAEETQYF.

CDR3 loop: CSVEGLNYEQYF. In DNA, the CDR3 is TGCAGCGTTGAAGGTTTGAACTACGAGCAGTACTTC. The V call is TRBV29-1, the J call TRBJ2-7; D is ambiguous. Trimming pared 1 base from V and 3 bases from J, leaving 7 bases between. CDR1 and CDR2 from the germline V gene are SQVTM and ANQGSEA. CDR3 length: 12 amino acids.

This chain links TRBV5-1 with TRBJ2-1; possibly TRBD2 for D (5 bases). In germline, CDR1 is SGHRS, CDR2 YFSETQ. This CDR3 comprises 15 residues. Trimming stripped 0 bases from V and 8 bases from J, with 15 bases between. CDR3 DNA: TGCGCCAGCAGCTTGGGGAGAGGGCGTTGGGATGAGCAGTTCTTC. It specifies CASSLGRGRWDEQFF.

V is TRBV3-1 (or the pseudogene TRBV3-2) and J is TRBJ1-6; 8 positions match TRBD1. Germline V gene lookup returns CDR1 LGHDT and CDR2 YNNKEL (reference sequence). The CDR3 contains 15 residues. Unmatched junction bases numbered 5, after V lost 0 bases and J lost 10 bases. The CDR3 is CASSQEWTGLSPLHF. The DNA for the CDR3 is TGTGCCAGCAGCCAAGAGTGGACAGGGCTATCACCCCTCCACTTT.

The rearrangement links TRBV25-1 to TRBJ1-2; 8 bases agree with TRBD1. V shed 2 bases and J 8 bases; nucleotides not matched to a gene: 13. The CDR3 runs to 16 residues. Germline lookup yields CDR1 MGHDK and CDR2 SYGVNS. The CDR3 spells CASSEPGTGGTSGYTF. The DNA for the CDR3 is TGTGCCAGCAGTGAACCGGGGACAGGAGGAACCTCCGGCTACACCTTC.

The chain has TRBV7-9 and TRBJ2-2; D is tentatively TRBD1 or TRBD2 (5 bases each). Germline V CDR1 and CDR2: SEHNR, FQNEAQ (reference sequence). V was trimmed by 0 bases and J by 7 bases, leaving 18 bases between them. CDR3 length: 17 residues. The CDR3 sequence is CASSLAFGGRGVGELFF. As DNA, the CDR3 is TGTGCCAGCAGCTTAGCCTTTGGTGGAAGGGGAGTCGGGGAGCTGTTTTTT.

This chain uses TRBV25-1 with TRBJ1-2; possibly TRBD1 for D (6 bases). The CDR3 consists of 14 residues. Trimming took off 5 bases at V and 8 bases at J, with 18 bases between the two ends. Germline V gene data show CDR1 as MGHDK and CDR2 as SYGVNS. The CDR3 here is CASSPGHWLPGYTF. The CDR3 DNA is TGTGCCAGCAGTCCGGGACATTGGCTACCGGGCTACACCTTC.

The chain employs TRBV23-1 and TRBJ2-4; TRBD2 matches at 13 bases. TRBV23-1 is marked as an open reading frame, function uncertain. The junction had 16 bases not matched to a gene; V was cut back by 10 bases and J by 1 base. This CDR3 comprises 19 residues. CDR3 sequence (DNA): TGCGCCACACTTCCCACTACTAGCGGGAGGGCCGAGGCCAAAAACATTCAGTACTTC. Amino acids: CATLPTTSGRAEAKNIQYF.

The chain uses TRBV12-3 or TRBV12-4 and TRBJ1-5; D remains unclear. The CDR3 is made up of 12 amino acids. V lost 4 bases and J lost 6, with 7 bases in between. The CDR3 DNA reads TGTGCCAGCAGTTCGGGGAGTCAGCCCCAGCATTTT. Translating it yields CASSSGSQPQHF.

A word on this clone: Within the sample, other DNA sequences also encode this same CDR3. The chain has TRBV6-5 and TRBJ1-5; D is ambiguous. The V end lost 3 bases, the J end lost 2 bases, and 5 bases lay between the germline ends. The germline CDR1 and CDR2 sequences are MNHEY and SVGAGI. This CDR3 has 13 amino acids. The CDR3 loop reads CASSYRGNQPQHF. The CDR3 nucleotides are TGTGCCAGCAGTTATCGGGGCAATCAGCCCCAGCATTTT.

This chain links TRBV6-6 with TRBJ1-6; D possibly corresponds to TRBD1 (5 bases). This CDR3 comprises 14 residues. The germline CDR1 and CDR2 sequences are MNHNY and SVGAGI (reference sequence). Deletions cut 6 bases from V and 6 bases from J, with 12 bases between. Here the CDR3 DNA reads TGTGCCAGCAGAGGGACGGGGGTTAATTCACCCCTCCACTTT. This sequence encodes CASRGTGVNSPLHF.

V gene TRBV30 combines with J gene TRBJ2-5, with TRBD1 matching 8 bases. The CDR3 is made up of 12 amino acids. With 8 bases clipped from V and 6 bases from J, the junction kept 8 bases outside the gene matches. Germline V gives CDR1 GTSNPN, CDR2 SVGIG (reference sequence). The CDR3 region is CAHDRGGKTQYF. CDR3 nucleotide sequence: TGTGCCCATGACAGGGGAGGAAAGACCCAGTACTTC.

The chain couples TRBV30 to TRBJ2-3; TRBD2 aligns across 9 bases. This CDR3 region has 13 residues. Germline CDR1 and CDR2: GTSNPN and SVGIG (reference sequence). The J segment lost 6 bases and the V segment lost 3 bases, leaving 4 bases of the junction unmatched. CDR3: CAWSAGGWDTQYF. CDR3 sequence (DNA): TGTGCCTGGAGCGCGGGAGGGTGGGATACGCAGTATTTT.

The CDR3 region is CASSPLGGLQETQYF. The CDR3 DNA is TGTGCCAGCAGTCCCTTAGGAGGGCTCCAAGAGACCCAGTACTTC. This sequence joins TRBV27 and TRBJ2-5; a weak D match, TRBD2 (6 bases). There are 15 residues in the CDR3. V was shortened by 5 bases and J by 1 base, with 14 bases between the two germline ends. Germline CDR1 MNHEY, CDR2 SMNVEV (reference sequence).

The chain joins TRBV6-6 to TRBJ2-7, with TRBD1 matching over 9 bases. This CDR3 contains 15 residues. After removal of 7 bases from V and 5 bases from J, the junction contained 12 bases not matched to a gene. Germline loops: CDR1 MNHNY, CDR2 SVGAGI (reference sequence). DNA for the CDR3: TGTGCCAGCACCCTCACCGGGACAGGGTCGCACGAGCAGTACTTC. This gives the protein CASTLTGTGSHEQYF.

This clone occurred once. The CDR3 DNA sequence: TGTGCCAGCAGCTTAATCGGGGGAATGAACACTGAAGCTTTCTTT. Translation: CASSLIGGMNTEAFF. The J gene is TRBJ1-1, the V gene TRBV7-3, with D possibly being TRBD1 (5 bases). The CDR3 has 15 amino acids. V was shortened by 1 base and J by 0 bases, with 9 bases between the two germline ends. CDR1 and CDR2 from the germline V gene are SGHTA and FQGTGA.

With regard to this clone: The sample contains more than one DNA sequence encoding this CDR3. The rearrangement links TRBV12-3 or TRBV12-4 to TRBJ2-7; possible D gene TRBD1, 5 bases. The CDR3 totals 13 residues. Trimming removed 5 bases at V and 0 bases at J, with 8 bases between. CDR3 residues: CASSRDSSYEQYF. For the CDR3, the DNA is TGTGCCAGCAGTCGAGACAGCTCCTACGAGCAGTACTTC.

The DNA of the CDR3 is TGTGCCAGCTCACCACCGCGGCAGCTAGCCAAAAACATTCAGTACTTC. It yields the protein CASSPPRQLAKNIQYF. The chain uses TRBV18 and TRBJ2-4; D ambiguous. The CDR3 is made up of 16 amino acids. Germline CDR1 reads KGHSH; CDR2 reads LQKENI. V lost 0 bases and J 0 bases, leaving 9 bases between the germline ends.

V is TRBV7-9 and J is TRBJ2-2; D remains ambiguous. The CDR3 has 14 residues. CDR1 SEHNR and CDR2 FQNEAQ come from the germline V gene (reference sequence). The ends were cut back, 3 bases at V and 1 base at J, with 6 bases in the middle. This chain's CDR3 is CASSFAGNTGELFF. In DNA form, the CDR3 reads TGTGCCAGCAGCTTCGCAGGGAACACCGGGGAGCTGTTTTTT. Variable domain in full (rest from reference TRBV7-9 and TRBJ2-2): DTGVSQNPRHKITKRGQNVTFRCDPISEHNRLYWYRQTLGQGPEFLTYFQNEAQLEKSRLLSDRFSAERPKGSFSTLEIQRTEQGDSAMYLCASSFAGNTGELFFGEGSRLTVL.

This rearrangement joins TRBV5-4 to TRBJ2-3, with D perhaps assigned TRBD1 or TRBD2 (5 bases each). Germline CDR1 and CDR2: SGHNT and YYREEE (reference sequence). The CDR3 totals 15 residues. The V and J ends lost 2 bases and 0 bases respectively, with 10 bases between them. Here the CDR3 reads CASSLGDQSTDTQYF. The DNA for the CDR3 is TGTGCCAGCAGCTTAGGGGACCAGAGCACAGATACGCAGTATTTT.